Listed here are 8 T cell receptor beta chains from one sample, sequenced in a study of blood T cell repertoires in COVID-19. Produced via immunoSEQ multiplex PCR; TCRdb's table is partial and in-frame only. The profile covers nearly 400,000 clones, with around nine tenths appearing a single time and about 1.7% taken by the ten largest. The sequencing input was PBMCs or T cells enriched from blood (not recorded which). The source of these receptors is a woman aged 25 to 45 who had recovered from COVID-19.

This chain joins TRBV5-1 and TRBJ2-1; 8 bases fit TRBD1. Trimming removed 5 bases from V and 2 bases from J; junction bases left unmatched: 6. The CDR3 length is 15 residues. CDR1 is SGHRS and CDR2 is YFSETQ in the germline V gene. The CDR3 region has the DNA TGCGCCAGCAGGCAGTCGGGACAGGCCTACAATGAGCAGTTCTTC. Its translation is CASRQSGQAYNEQFF.

The chain carries TRBV28 and TRBJ2-1; 8 bases align to TRBD2. V lost 5 bases, J lost 0 bases, and 3 bases stayed unmatched. CDR3 size: 15 residues. CDR1 is MDHEN and CDR2 is SYDVKM in the germline V gene. CDR3: CASSRAGGSYNEQFF. The DNA of the CDR3 is TGTGCCAGCAGTCGGGCGGGGGGCTCCTACAATGAGCAGTTCTTC.

This sequence joins TRBV7-2 and TRBJ1-4; D possibly corresponds to TRBD1 (6 bases). Trimming removed 1 base at V and 6 bases at J, with 12 bases between. Germline V CDR1 and CDR2: SGHTA, FQGNSA. The CDR3 has 15 residues. The CDR3 protein is CASSLGKGVDEKLFF. CDR3 DNA: TGTGCCAGCAGCTTAGGAAAGGGGGTTGATGAAAAACTGTTTTTT.

The V call is TRBV7-2, the J call TRBJ1-6, with D tentatively TRBD1 (6 bases). V was cut by 1 base and J by 6 bases, with 7 bases left in between. From germline, CDR1 is SGHTA and CDR2 FQGNSA. The CDR3 is made up of 14 amino acids. This CDR3 is CASSLGTANSPLHF. As DNA, the CDR3 is TGTGCCAGCAGCTTAGGGACAGCTAATTCACCCCTCCACTTT. The full variable domain, rest sourced from reference TRBV7-2 and TRBJ1-6, is GAGVSQSPSNKVTEKGKDVELRCDPISGHTALYWYRQSLGQGLEFLIYFQGNSAPDKSGLPSDRFSAERTGGSVSTLTIQRTQQEDSAVYLCASSLGTANSPLHFGNGTRLTVT.

The chain combines TRBV12-3 or TRBV12-4 with TRBJ2-2; D may be TRBD2 (6 bases). The CDR3 is 13 residues long. V was pared by 6 bases and J by 3 bases, with 8 bases between. CDR3 residues: CASSREYTGELFF. CDR3 bases: TGTGCCAGCAGCCGGGAGTACACCGGGGAGCTGTTTTTT.

The chain recombines TRBV2 with TRBJ1-1, with unresolved D. Germline V CDR1 and CDR2: SNHLY, FYNNEI. The CDR3 spans 13 residues. V was trimmed by 3 bases and J by 5 bases, leaving 10 bases between them. The DNA for the CDR3 is TGTGCCAGCAGTGATGAGGGTCCTACTGAAGCTTTCTTT. It yields the protein CASSDEGPTEAFF.

This clone has just one count. This chain joins TRBV7-2 and TRBJ2-1; D gene unclear. From germline, CDR1 is SGHTA and CDR2 FQGNSA. The length of the CDR3 is 16 residues. V lost 5 bases and J 7 bases, leaving 21 bases between the germline ends. The CDR3 sequence: CASSHKPRVLMNEQFF. The CDR3 nucleotides read TGTGCCAGCAGCCACAAACCCCGGGTCTTGATGAATGAGCAGTTCTTC.

The V call is TRBV6-2 or TRBV6-3, the J call TRBJ2-7; D ambiguous. The V gene lost 0 bases and the J gene lost 2 bases, with 14 bases spanning the gap. CDR1 and CDR2 (germline): MNHEY, SVGEGT. The CDR3 sequence is 16 residues long. The DNA of the CDR3 is TGTGCCAGCAGTTACTCGAGGCCTGATTTTACCTACGAGCAGTACTTC. Residues: CASSYSRPDFTYEQYF.